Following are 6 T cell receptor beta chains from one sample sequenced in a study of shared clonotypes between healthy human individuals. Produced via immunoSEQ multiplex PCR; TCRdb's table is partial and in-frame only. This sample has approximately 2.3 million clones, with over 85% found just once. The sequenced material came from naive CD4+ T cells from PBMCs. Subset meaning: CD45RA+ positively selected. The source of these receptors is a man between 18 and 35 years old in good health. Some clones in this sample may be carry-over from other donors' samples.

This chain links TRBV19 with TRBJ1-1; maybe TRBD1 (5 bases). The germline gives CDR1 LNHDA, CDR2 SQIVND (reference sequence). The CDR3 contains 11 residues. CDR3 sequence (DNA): TGTGCATCGGGGGGGAACACTGAAGCTTTCTTT. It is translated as CASGGNTEAFF.

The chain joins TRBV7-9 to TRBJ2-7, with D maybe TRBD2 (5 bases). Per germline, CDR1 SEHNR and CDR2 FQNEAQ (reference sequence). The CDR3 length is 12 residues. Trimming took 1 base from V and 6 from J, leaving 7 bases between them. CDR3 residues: CASSLVEGEQYF. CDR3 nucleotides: TGTGCCAGCAGCTTAGTTGAGGGCGAGCAGTACTTC. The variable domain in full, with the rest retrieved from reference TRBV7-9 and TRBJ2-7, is DTGVSQNPRHKITKRGQNVTFRCDPISEHNRLYWYRQTLGQGPEFLTYFQNEAQLEKSRLLSDRFSAERPKGSFSTLEIQRTEQGDSAMYLCASSLVEGEQYFGPGTRLTVT.

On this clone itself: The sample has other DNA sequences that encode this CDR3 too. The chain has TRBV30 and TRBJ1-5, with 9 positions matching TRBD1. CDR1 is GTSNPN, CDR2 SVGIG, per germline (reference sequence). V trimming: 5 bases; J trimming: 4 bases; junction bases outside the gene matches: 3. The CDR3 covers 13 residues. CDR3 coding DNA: TGTGCCTGGGCGGGGACAGGGAATCAGCCCCAGCATTTT. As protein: CAWAGTGNQPQHF.

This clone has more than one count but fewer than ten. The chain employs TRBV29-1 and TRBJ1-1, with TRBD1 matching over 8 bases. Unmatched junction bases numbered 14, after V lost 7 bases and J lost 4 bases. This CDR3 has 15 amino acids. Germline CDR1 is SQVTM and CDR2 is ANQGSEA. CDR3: CSAPRQGALGTEAFF. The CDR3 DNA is TGCAGCGCCCCTCGGCAGGGGGCCCTAGGCACTGAAGCTTTCTTT.

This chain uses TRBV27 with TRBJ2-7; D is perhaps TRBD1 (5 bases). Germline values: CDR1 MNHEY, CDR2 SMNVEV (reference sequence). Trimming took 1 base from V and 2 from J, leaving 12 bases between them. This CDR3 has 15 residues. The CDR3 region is CASSLLAGNTYEQYF. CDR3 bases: TGTGCCAGCAGTTTATTGGCAGGGAACACCTACGAGCAGTACTTC.

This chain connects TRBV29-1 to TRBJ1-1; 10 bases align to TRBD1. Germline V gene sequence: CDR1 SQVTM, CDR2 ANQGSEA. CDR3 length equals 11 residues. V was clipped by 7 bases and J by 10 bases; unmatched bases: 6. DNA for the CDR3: TGCAGCGGGGGACAGGGGACAGGAGCTTTCTTT. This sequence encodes CSGGQGTGAFF.